This is a list of T cell receptor beta chains from one sample in a study of monozygotic twins with inflammatory bowel disease. TCRdb reprocessed the 5' RACE reads and stores each CDR3 protein as one record, lacking DNA. This sample contains approximately 110,000 distinct CDR3 sequences. The material sequenced was blood. The receptors shown here come from a human donor with ulcerative colitis or Crohn's disease, or a healthy co-twin of an affected twin (not recorded which). CDR3s include the opening cysteine and the closing phenylalanine or tryptophan. The order of the fields is V gene, J gene, CDR3 protein.

TRBV7-2	TRBJ2-1	CASSLVSGVRFF
TRBV19	TRBJ2-1	CASSIGGGTYNEQFF
TRBV5-1	TRBJ2-7	CASSLSSGRFSYEQYF
TRBV4-3	TRBJ1-1	CASSRDRGWGEAFF
TRBV5-1	TRBJ2-7	CASSFSGEDGYEQYF
TRBV11-1	TRBJ2-7	CASSLIRSYEQYF
TRBV6-5	TRBJ2-1	CASSYSVGRKNNEQFF
TRBV29-1	TRBJ1-1	CSVGEGNTEAFF
TRBV29-1	TRBJ2-1	CSARTGAIGDEQFF
TRBV19	TRBJ2-2	CASSPPGRQGTMVFF
TRBV9	TRBJ1-4	CASSRAHTGEKLFF
TRBV15	TRBJ2-1	CATAFYSYNEQFF
TRBV20-1	TRBJ2-3	CSARDSSGITDTQYF
TRBV29-1	TRBJ1-6	CSVEDLPGSPLHF
TRBV24-1	TRBJ2-1	CATSDSFTAHEQFF
TRBV11-2	TRBJ1-2	CASSPNEAEWQGNYGYTF
TRBV29-1	TRBJ2-7	CSVEGAYEQYF
TRBV28	TRBJ2-2	CATRLVTGELFF
TRBV3-1	TRBJ2-1	CASRLAGGSNEQFF
TRBV6-1	TRBJ2-5	CASRGLAVGQETQYF
TRBV7-8	TRBJ2-1	CASSLTYNEQFF
TRBV5-1	TRBJ2-1	CASSSDGQVIVDEQFF
TRBV6-6	TRBJ2-1	CASGSSYNEQFF
TRBV7-6	TRBJ2-3	CASSFLGRTDTQYF
TRBV6-2/TRBV6-3	TRBJ2-7	CASSGAREALLYEQYF
TRBV9	TRBJ2-7	CASSISGDSGYEQYF
TRBV20-1	TRBJ1-6	CSATMSSASSPLHF
TRBV5-1	TRBJ2-5	CASSHDLQETQYF
TRBV5-1	TRBJ2-1	CASSLNRGLNEQFF
TRBV5-1	TRBJ2-5	CASSPDGSMETQYF
TRBV10-3	TRBJ1-5	CAISAQHQPQHF
TRBV6-1	TRBJ1-2	CASSELGTGGYTF
TRBV11-3	TRBJ2-1	CASSSPALVAGDEQFF
TRBV2	TRBJ2-1	CAIALGGGYSSYNEQFF
TRBV3-1	TRBJ2-5	CASSHIGGRETQYF
TRBV6-1	TRBJ1-6	CASTRLGGRDSPLHF
TRBV7-9	TRBJ2-7	CASSGGVETYEQYF
TRBV12-3/TRBV12-4	TRBJ2-1	CASSDGERNEQFF
TRBV5-1	TRBJ2-1	CASSLDIGRANEQFF
TRBV7-8	TRBJ2-5	CASSFSDTQTQYF
TRBV5-1	TRBJ1-1	CASSLRGENTEAFF
TRBV6-1	TRBJ1-5	CASSASPGTGGQPQHF
TRBV14	TRBJ2-7	CASSQGAGLTYEQYF
TRBV3-1	TRBJ2-7	CASSQGEGPYEQYF
TRBV5-1	TRBJ1-5	CASSPASGTHQPQHF
TRBV3-1	TRBJ2-1	CASSQGTGGFQFF